This TCR beta chain was sequenced during a study of identical twins. Study results and limitations: Clonotypes of the beta chain that were abundant in cord blood carried fewer insertions (memory repertoires showed none).

Points on this clonotype: Its target is not known.

TCRdb reprocessed the 5' RACE reads with MiXCR, giving one entry per CDR3 protein. Here the sample spans approximately 490,000 distinct CDR3 sequences, approximately 20% being singletons. Trimming removed 5 bases at V and 7 bases at J, with 18 bases between. There are 15 residues in the CDR3. CDR1 and CDR2 from the germline V gene are MDHEN and SYDVKM. This sample was also put to use in a study of yellow fever vaccine responses in identical twins.

The sequenced sample consisted of CD4+ T cells sorted from blood. The clonotype originates from a woman aged 18-30 years in good health. This sequence joins TRBV28 and TRBJ2-1; D not certain. CDR3 residues: CASSHSYRAFNEQFF. The CDR3 coding sequence is TGTGCCAGCAGTCACTCATACCGTGCATTTAATGAGCAGTTCTTC.